The 31 T cell receptor beta chains below all came from one sample that was sequenced in a study of response to subunit inactivated influenza vaccine. TCRdb used MiXCR to reprocess the RT-PCR reads, holding one entry per CDR3 protein. Found here are over 650,000 distinct CDR3 sequences, roughly 18% of them singletons; the top ten hold about 11%. Sequencing used PBMCs from blood, obtained less than 6 days after vaccination. The receptors come from a man aged 50 or older who received an inactivated influenza vaccine.

This CDR3 reads CASSLGGRAQETQYF. The DNA of the CDR3 is TGTGCCAGCAGTTTAGGCGGGAGGGCCCAAGAGACCCAGTACTTC. The V call is TRBV12-3 or TRBV12-4, the J call TRBJ2-5; 9 bases map to TRBD2. The ends lost 1 base at V and 1 base at J; junction bases unmatched: 1. The CDR3 extends over 15 amino acids.

This clonotype was observed a handful of times. The chain joins TRBV3-1 to TRBJ2-7; D is unresolved. CDR1 LGHDT and CDR2 YNNKEL come from the germline V gene (reference sequence). This CDR3 is 13 amino acids long. With 6 bases removed from V and 6 bases from J, the gap between germline ends came to 15 bases. The CDR3 sequence is CASSSSRTGEQYF. CDR3 coding DNA: TGTGCCAGCAGTTCCTCCAGGACGGGCGAGCAGTACTTC.

In its sample, this clonotype was seen a few times. This rearrangement joins TRBV20-1 to TRBJ2-1; D unclear. This CDR3 contains 14 residues. Per the germline V gene, CDR1 is DFQATT and CDR2 is SNEGSKA (reference sequence). Trimming cost V 5 bases and J 0 bases, with 11 bases left between them. This CDR3 is CSAQKGRSYNEQFF. The CDR3 DNA sequence: TGCAGTGCTCAAAAAGGTCGCTCCTACAATGAGCAGTTCTTC.

The V call is TRBV29-1, the J call TRBJ2-5; possible D gene TRBD1, 5 bases. The CDR3 is made up of 12 amino acids. V gave up 5 bases and J gave up 0 bases, with 7 bases separating them. Per the germline V gene, CDR1 is SQVTM and CDR2 is ANQGSEA. DNA of the CDR3: TGCAGCGTTTACAGGAACCAAGAGACCCAGTACTTC. Its protein is CSVYRNQETQYF.

This chain uses TRBV7-9 with TRBJ2-2; no clear D gene. CDR3 length equals 14 residues. V lost 2 bases and J 5 bases, leaving 9 bases between the germline ends. CDR1 is SEHNR, CDR2 FQNEAQ, per germline (reference sequence). The CDR3 sequence is CASSLFGETGELFF. DNA for the CDR3: TGTGCCAGCAGCTTATTCGGAGAGACCGGGGAGCTGTTTTTT.

The rearrangement joins TRBV20-1 to TRBJ2-1; D unclear. This CDR3 contains 12 residues. The germline V gene encodes CDR1 DFQATT and CDR2 SNEGSKA (reference sequence). The CDR3 reads CRMLGSYNEQFF. The CDR3 DNA sequence: TGCAGGATGCTAGGCTCCTACAATGAGCAGTTCTTC.

This clonotype occurred a few times. The chain is built from TRBV20-1 and TRBJ1-5, with a weak D call TRBD1 (5 bases). The V and J ends lost 1 base and 3 bases respectively, with 10 bases between them. Germline-derived CDR1 and CDR2 are DFQATT and SNEGSKA (reference sequence). This CDR3 is 14 amino acids long. The CDR3 sequence is CSARVGGDNQPQHF. The CDR3 nucleotides read TGCAGTGCTAGAGTGGGAGGGGACAATCAGCCCCAGCATTTT.

This chain joins TRBV5-1 and TRBJ2-7; tentatively, D is TRBD2 (6 bases). The germline V and J ends were trimmed by 4 bases and 3 bases, with 14 bases remaining between them. Germline loops: CDR1 SGHRS, CDR2 YFSETQ. The CDR3 sequence is 14 residues long. The CDR3 nucleotides read TGCGCCAGCAGCACATCCCCGGACTACTACGAGCAGTACTTC. Translating gives CASSTSPDYYEQYF.

DNA for the CDR3: TGTGCCAGCAGTTTAATTGGGGCGGGGGTTGAAGCTTTCTTT. The encoded protein is CASSLIGAGVEAFF. The gene calls are TRBV12-3 or TRBV12-4 and TRBJ1-1; D might be TRBD1 (5 bases). V was shortened by 2 bases and J by 7 bases, with 14 bases between the two germline ends. The CDR3 extends over 14 amino acids.

The V call is TRBV5-5, the J call TRBJ1-1, with 7 bases matching TRBD1. The junction had 11 bases not matched to a gene; V was cut back by 3 bases and J by 0 bases. The CDR3 runs 17 residues. Germline V gene data show CDR1 as SGHKS and CDR2 as YYEKEE (reference sequence). The CDR3 here is CASSWGSGQVMNTEAFF. CDR3 bases: TGTGCCAGCAGCTGGGGTTCAGGACAGGTCATGAACACTGAAGCTTTCTTT.

The sample holds a few counts of this clonotype. This chain joins TRBV29-1 and TRBJ1-2; 7 nucleotides match TRBD1. The CDR3 loop spans 17 amino acids. With 3 bases clipped from V and 4 bases from J, the junction kept 17 bases outside the gene matches. Germline CDR1 is SQVTM and CDR2 is ANQGSEA. The DNA of the CDR3 is TGCAGCGTTGAGCCAGCCCGGGACAGCGTCTTCATCTATGGCTACACCTTC. It translates to CSVEPARDSVFIYGYTF.

J is TRBJ1-4 and V is TRBV5-5; D unclear. Germline assignment: CDR1 SGHKS and CDR2 YYEKEE (reference sequence). V was pared by 0 bases and J by 7 bases, with 7 bases between. This CDR3 contains 13 residues. CDR3 sequence: CASSLAHGEKLFF. The DNA for the CDR3 is TGTGCCAGCAGCTTGGCCCATGGTGAAAAACTGTTTTTT. The whole variable domain, remainder taken from reference TRBV5-5 and TRBJ1-4, is DAGVTQSPTHLIKTRGQQVTLRCSPISGHKSVSWYQQVLGQGPQFIFQYYEKEERGRGNFPDRFSARQFPNYSSELNVNALLLGDSALYLCASSLAHGEKLFFGSGTQLSVL.

This clonotype showed up just a few times. The chain carries TRBV6-2 or TRBV6-3 and TRBJ1-4; D possibly corresponds to TRBD1 (5 bases). Trimming pared 4 bases from V and 0 bases from J, leaving 12 bases between. The CDR3 is 16 residues long. The germline gives CDR1 MNHEY, CDR2 SVGEGT. CDR3 coding DNA: TGTGCCAGCAGTTTCTACCAGGGTGCAACTAATGAAAAACTGTTTTTT. Protein product: CASSFYQGATNEKLFF.

The genes are TRBV4-2 and TRBJ2-1, with D possibly TRBD2 on 6 matching bases. CDR1 and CDR2 from the germline V gene are LGHNA and YNFKEQ. The CDR3 runs to 16 residues. V was clipped by 0 bases and J by 3 bases, with 12 bases between them. The CDR3, as DNA: TGTGCCAGCAGCCAAGACCAGGAGGGTAGCTACAATGAGCAGTTCTTC. Protein: CASSQDQEGSYNEQFF.

This clonotype was detected ten times or more. The junction does not match germline at one end; this may be a read error. The chain couples TRBV5-1 to TRBJ1-2; D not resolved. This CDR3 has 11 residues. The germline gives CDR1 SGHRS, CDR2 YFSETQ. The CDR3 protein is CASSLSYGYTF. CDR3 sequence (DNA): TGTGCCAGCAGTTTAAGCTATGGCTACACCTTC. Full variable domain (missing parts from reference TRBV5-1 and TRBJ1-2): KAGVTQTPRYLIKTRGQQVTLSCSPISGHRSVSWYQQTPGQGLQFLFEYFSETQRNKGNFPGRFSGRQFSNSRSEMNVSTLELGDSALYLCASSLSYGYTFGSGTRLTVV.

CDR3: CSVAGINSNQPQHF. The DNA for the CDR3 is TGCAGCGTTGCCGGGATAAATAGCAATCAGCCCCAGCATTTT. The chain employs TRBV29-1 and TRBJ1-5; D is unclear. V was shortened by 4 bases and J by 0 bases, with 10 bases between the two germline ends. Germline V gene lookup returns CDR1 SQVTM and CDR2 ANQGSEA. There are 14 residues in the CDR3.

The chain recombines TRBV15 with TRBJ2-7; tentative D call: TRBD1 (6 bases). Deletions cut 0 bases from V and 7 bases from J, with 16 bases between. The CDR3 loop spans 15 amino acids. Germline assignment: CDR1 LNHNV and CDR2 YYDKDF (reference sequence). DNA of the CDR3: TGTGCCACCAGCAGAGATGGGTACAGGGAGTCTGAGCAGTACTTC. It codes for CATSRDGYRESEQYF.

This clonotype was counted ten times or more. The chain links TRBV20-1 to TRBJ1-2, with 7 nucleotides matching TRBD1. V lost 4 bases, J lost 5 bases, and 7 bases stayed unmatched. CDR3 length: 13 residues. Germline CDR1 DFQATT, CDR2 SNEGSKA (reference sequence). The CDR3 sequence: CSAIDRELYGYTF. In DNA, the CDR3 is TGCAGTGCTATTGACAGGGAGCTATATGGCTACACCTTC.

This clonotype was recorded at least ten times. The chain employs TRBV20-1 and TRBJ1-1; 7 bases line up with TRBD1. V dropped 2 bases and J dropped 1; count of bases not matched to a gene: 1. Germline V lookup: CDR1 DFQATT, CDR2 SNEGSKA (reference sequence). This CDR3 comprises 13 residues. In DNA, the CDR3 is TGCAGTGCTAGAACAGGGGCGAACACTGAAGCTTTCTTT. Residues: CSARTGANTEAFF.

The sample holds a few counts of this clonotype. The V gene is TRBV7-8, the J gene TRBJ2-3, with D maybe TRBD2 (5 bases). Germline CDR1 reads SGHVS; CDR2 reads FQNEAQ. The CDR3 runs to 14 residues. Trimming left V 5 bases short and J 2 bases short, with 11 bases between. The CDR3 here is CASSPRGFTDTQYF. CDR3 bases: TGTGCCAGCAGCCCGAGAGGGTTCACAGATACGCAGTATTTT.

This clonotype was counted ten times or more. V and J are TRBV5-1 and TRBJ1-2; maybe TRBD1 (6 bases). The V gene's germline CDR1 is SGHRS and CDR2 YFSETQ. This CDR3 spans 13 amino acids. V was cut by 0 bases and J by 5 bases, with 8 bases left in between. The CDR3 DNA reads as TGCGCCAGCAGCTTGGCCAGGGGATATGGCTACACCTTC. Protein sequence: CASSLARGYGYTF.

The chain uses TRBV6-5 and TRBJ2-5, with 7 bases that match TRBD2. Germline V CDR1 and CDR2: MNHEY, SVGAGI. The J segment lost 2 bases and the V segment lost 4 bases, leaving 1 base of the junction unmatched. The CDR3 spans 13 residues. The CDR3: CASSWDYQETQYF. In DNA form, the CDR3 reads TGTGCCAGCAGTTGGGACTATCAAGAGACCCAGTACTTC.

This chain uses TRBV28 with TRBJ2-3, with a tentative D call TRBD1 (5 bases). CDR1 MDHEN and CDR2 SYDVKM come from the germline V gene. The CDR3 has 13 amino acids. Trimming took 5 bases from V and 5 from J, leaving 11 bases between them. CDR3 sequence reads: CASSAGWGDTQYF. The CDR3 coding sequence is TGTGCCAGCAGTGCAGGGTGGGGAGATACGCAGTATTTT.

This clonotype was seen only a few times. The gene calls are TRBV20-1 and TRBJ2-7; D is ambiguous. The V end lost 4 bases, the J end lost 6 bases, and 22 bases lay between the germline ends. This CDR3 has 15 amino acids. Germline values: CDR1 DFQATT, CDR2 SNEGSKA (reference sequence). CDR3: CSATHTADSHSEQYF. CDR3 in DNA: TGCAGTGCTACCCATACCGCGGATTCGCACAGCGAGCAGTACTTC.

V and J are TRBV2 and TRBJ2-1, with 9 positions matching TRBD2. Germline V gene sequence: CDR1 SNHLY, CDR2 FYNNEI. CDR3 size: 17 residues. Unmatched junction bases numbered 7, after V lost 1 base and J lost 3 bases. CDR3 sequence: CASSEGQSGGNYNEQFF. Here the CDR3 DNA reads TGTGCCAGCAGTGAAGGACAGAGCGGGGGGAACTACAATGAGCAGTTCTTC.

This clonotype was seen at least ten times. The rearrangement links TRBV7-6 to TRBJ2-3; D may be TRBD1 or TRBD2 (6 bases each). The V end was cut by 4 bases, the J end by 2 bases, with 16 bases between. Per the germline V gene, CDR1 is SGHVS and CDR2 is FNYEAQ. The CDR3 is 16 amino acids. The CDR3 loop reads CASSSGASFSTDTQYF. CDR3 in DNA: TGTGCCAGCAGCTCGGGGGCCTCTTTTTCCACAGATACGCAGTATTTT.

This clonotype was observed a few times. The rearrangement links TRBV5-1 to TRBJ2-2; no reliable D call. The CDR3 has 14 amino acids. CDR1 SGHRS and CDR2 YFSETQ come from the germline V gene. Between the trimmed V and J ends, which lost 4 bases and 1 base, there was a span of 8 bases. The CDR3: CASSPPGNTGELFF. For the CDR3, the DNA is TGCGCCAGCAGCCCCCCGGGGAACACCGGGGAGCTGTTTTTT.

This clonotype has more than one count but fewer than ten. The V and J genes are TRBV2 and TRBJ2-1; 11 bases line up with TRBD2. Germline V gene lookup returns CDR1 SNHLY and CDR2 FYNNEI. This CDR3 has 15 amino acids. V lost 5 bases, J lost 5 bases, and 5 bases stayed unmatched. The CDR3 DNA follows: TGTGCCAGCAGTACAAGACTAGCGGGAAACAATGAGCAGTTCTTC. This encodes CASSTRLAGNNEQFF.

This clonotype was seen ten or more times. The V call is TRBV15, the J call TRBJ2-5, with 10 bases matching TRBD2. Germline values: CDR1 LNHNV, CDR2 YYDKDF (reference sequence). V gave up 4 bases and J gave up 0 bases; unmatched junction bases: 2. The CDR3 contains 15 residues. CDR3 coding DNA: TGTGCCACCAGCACGGGGACTAGCGACCAAGAGACCCAGTACTTC. As protein: CATSTGTSDQETQYF.

In this sample, this clonotype turned up a few times. The genes are TRBV20-1 and TRBJ2-1, with 9 bases aligning to TRBD2. Looked up from germline, CDR1 is DFQATT and CDR2 is SNEGSKA (reference sequence). The junction had 13 bases not matched to a gene; V was cut back by 0 bases and J by 7 bases. This CDR3 spans 17 amino acids. The CDR3 DNA reads TGCAGTGCTAGAGATCAGGCGTATCGTAGCGGGGGTAATGAGCAGTTCTTC. Translating gives CSARDQAYRSGGNEQFF.

The rearrangement links TRBV7-9 to TRBJ1-5; the D gene is possibly TRBD1 (5 bases). V was clipped by 5 bases and J by 4 bases, with 9 bases between them. CDR1 and CDR2 from the germline V gene are SEHNR and FQNEAQ (reference sequence). The CDR3 loop spans 13 amino acids. The CDR3 region is CASSRGDNQPQHF. As DNA, the CDR3 is TGTGCCAGCAGCCGGGGGGATAATCAGCCCCAGCATTTT.